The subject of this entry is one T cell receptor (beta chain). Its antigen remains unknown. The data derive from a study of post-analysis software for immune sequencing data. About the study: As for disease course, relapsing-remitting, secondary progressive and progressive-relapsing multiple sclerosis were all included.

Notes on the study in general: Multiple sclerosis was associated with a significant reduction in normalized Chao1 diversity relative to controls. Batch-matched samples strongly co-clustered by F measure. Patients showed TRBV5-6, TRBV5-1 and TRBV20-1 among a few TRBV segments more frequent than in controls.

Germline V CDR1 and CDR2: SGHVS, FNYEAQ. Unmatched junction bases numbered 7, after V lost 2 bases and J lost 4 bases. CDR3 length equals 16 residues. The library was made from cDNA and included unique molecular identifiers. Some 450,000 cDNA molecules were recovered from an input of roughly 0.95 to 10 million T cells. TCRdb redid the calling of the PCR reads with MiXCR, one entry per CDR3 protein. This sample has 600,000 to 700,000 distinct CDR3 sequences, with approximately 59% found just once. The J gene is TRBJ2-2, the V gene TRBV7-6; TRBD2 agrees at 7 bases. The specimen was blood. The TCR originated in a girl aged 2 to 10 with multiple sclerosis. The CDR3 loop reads CASSLRSSGSTGELFF. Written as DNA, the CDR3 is TGTGCCAGCAGCTTACGCTCTAGCGGTAGCACCGGGGAGCTGTTTTTT.